One sample yielded the 18 T cell receptor beta chains listed below, sequenced in a study of blood T cell repertoires in COVID-19. Measured with immunoSEQ multiplex PCR; TCRdb has only the in-frame clones, and not every one. The sample lists fewer than 150,000 clones, about 90% occurring once. Material for sequencing was peripheral blood. Every receptor here comes from a man between 45 and 60 years old with active or convalescent COVID-19.

The chain carries TRBV6-2 or TRBV6-3 and TRBJ2-5; TRBD1 might be the D (6 bases). Trimming took 5 bases from V and 5 from J, leaving 9 bases between them. Per germline, CDR1 MNHEY and CDR2 SVGEGT. The CDR3 spans 12 residues. CDR3 sequence: CASSPGEETQYF. CDR3 DNA: TGTGCCAGCAGTCCAGGGGAGGAGACCCAGTACTTC.

The chain has TRBV4-1 and TRBJ1-2; D is uncertain. Germline lookup yields CDR1 MGHRA and CDR2 YSYEKL. The CDR3 has 13 amino acids. Trimming took 3 bases from V and 6 from J, leaving 11 bases between them. The CDR3 loop reads CASSQESEDGYTF. The DNA of the CDR3 is TGCGCCAGCAGCCAGGAGTCCGAGGATGGCTACACCTTC.

The rearrangement joins TRBV6-2 or TRBV6-3 to TRBJ2-3, with D tentatively TRBD1 (6 bases). Germline CDR1 reads MNHEY; CDR2 reads SVGEGT. This CDR3 comprises 17 residues. Trimming took 2 bases from V and 3 from J, leaving 18 bases between them. The CDR3 nucleotides read TGTGCCAGCAGTTACCCCCTCGGACAGCTGGGAACAGATACGCAGTATTTT. As protein: CASSYPLGQLGTDTQYF.

The V gene is TRBV5-1, the J gene TRBJ2-3, with 11 bases fitting TRBD2. Germline assignment: CDR1 SGHRS and CDR2 YFSETQ. The CDR3 has 16 residues. J was trimmed by 5 bases and V by 0 bases; bases with no gene match: 5. The CDR3 bases are TGCGCCAGCAGCTTGGACCGAGGACTAGCGGGAGATACGCAGTATTTT. Its translation is CASSLDRGLAGDTQYF.

This clone was detected only once. The chain recombines TRBV6-5 with TRBJ1-2; possibly TRBD1 for D (5 bases). Germline assignment: CDR1 MNHEY and CDR2 SVGAGI. CDR3 length: 14 amino acids. V shed 5 bases and J shed 4 bases, with 14 bases lying between them. In DNA form, the CDR3 reads TGTGCCAGCAGTATTGGGACTTCCCCCTATGGCTACACCTTC. Translating it yields CASSIGTSPYGYTF.

The rearrangement links TRBV10-1 to TRBJ2-3; 7 bases agree with TRBD1. The V and J ends lost 4 bases and 2 bases, in that order; junction bases with no gene match: 27. Germline CDR1 is WNHNN and CDR2 is SYGVQD (reference sequence). CDR3 size: 22 residues. The CDR3: CASSVGHRGPTRDGLNTDTQYF. CDR3 nucleotides: TGCGCCAGCAGTGTGGGGCATAGGGGGCCCACCCGAGACGGACTTAACACAGATACGCAGTATTTT.

The gene calls are TRBV7-2 and TRBJ2-1, with 8 bases fitting TRBD1. With 5 bases clipped from V and 1 base from J, the junction kept 4 bases outside the gene matches. Germline V CDR1 and CDR2: SGHTA, FQGNSA. The CDR3 is 15 amino acids. CDR3 amino acids: CASSPDRGSYNEQFF. Written as DNA, the CDR3 is TGTGCCAGCAGCCCCGACAGGGGATCCTACAATGAGCAGTTCTTC.

The chain is built from TRBV10-2 and TRBJ1-6; TRBD1 is a possible D gene (5 bases). Trimming left V 3 bases short and J 1 base short, with 13 bases between. The germline CDR1 and CDR2 sequences are WSHSY and SAAADI. The CDR3 runs 17 residues. CDR3 nucleotide sequence: TGCGCCAGCAGTGACGTTGGGCAGGGATCCTATAATTCACCCCTCCACTTT. Encoded protein: CASSDVGQGSYNSPLHF.

On this clone: This sample also contains other DNA sequences that code for the same CDR3. The chain links TRBV9 to TRBJ2-3, with a weak D call TRBD2 (6 bases). V lost 3 bases and J lost 1, with 9 bases in between. The length of the CDR3 is 14 residues. The germline V gene encodes CDR1 SGDLS and CDR2 YYNGEE. The CDR3 DNA sequence: TGTGCCAGCAGCGCATGGGGGGGCACAGATACGCAGTATTTT. Translated: CASSAWGGTDTQYF.

The chain employs TRBV19 and TRBJ1-1, with 11 bases aligning to TRBD1. V lost 6 bases, J lost 1 base, and 7 bases stayed unmatched. The CDR3 extends over 16 amino acids. Germline CDR1 is LNHDA and CDR2 is SQIVND (reference sequence). The CDR3 protein is CASSPDRGQGNTEAFF. CDR3 coding DNA: TGTGCCAGTAGCCCGGACAGGGGGCAAGGGAACACTGAAGCTTTCTTT.

The genes are TRBV5-1 and TRBJ2-1, with D tentatively TRBD1 (6 bases). Trimming removed 4 bases from V and 4 bases from J, with 18 bases in between. This CDR3 has 16 amino acids. Looked up from germline, CDR1 is SGHRS and CDR2 is YFSETQ. The CDR3 loop is CASSPGLGARYNEQFF. DNA for the CDR3: TGCGCCAGCAGCCCCGGATTGGGGGCGCGGTACAATGAGCAGTTCTTC.

The chain uses TRBV2 and TRBJ2-1, with 8 positions matching TRBD2. The CDR3 totals 14 residues. Germline CDR1 SNHLY, CDR2 FYNNEI. The V and J ends lost 5 bases and 5 bases, in that order; junction bases with no gene match: 5. The CDR3 DNA follows: TGTGCCAGCAGTCCCCCGGGAGGGCACAATGAGCAGTTCTTC. As protein: CASSPPGGHNEQFF. Full variable domain (missing parts from reference TRBV2 and TRBJ2-1): EPEVTQTPSHQVTQMGQEVILRCVPISNHLYFYWYRQILGQKVEFLVSFYNNEISEKSEIFDDQFSVERPDGSNFTLKIRSTKLEDSAMYFCASSPPGGHNEQFFGPGTRLTVL.

V and J are TRBV3-1 (or the pseudogene TRBV3-2) and TRBJ1-6, with no clear D. The CDR3 spans 14 residues. The germline V and J ends were trimmed by 1 base and 6 bases, with 7 bases remaining between them. Germline CDR1 and CDR2: LGHDT and YNNKEL (reference sequence). The CDR3 is CASSQVSVNSPLHF. The CDR3 nucleotides read TGTGCCAGCAGCCAAGTGTCAGTTAATTCACCCCTCCACTTT.

The V call is TRBV3-1 (or the pseudogene TRBV3-2), the J call TRBJ1-1; D not resolved. The CDR3 runs to 16 residues. The V gene's germline CDR1 is LGHDT and CDR2 YNNKEL (reference sequence). V lost 0 bases, J lost 5 bases, and 16 bases lay in between. CDR3 protein: CASSQDSWGVRTEAFF. The CDR3 DNA follows: TGTGCCAGCAGCCAAGATTCGTGGGGAGTTAGGACTGAAGCTTTCTTT.

This chain links TRBV20-1 with TRBJ2-7; no definite D call. The CDR3 is 13 amino acids. Germline CDR1 is DFQATT and CDR2 is SNEGSKA (reference sequence). Trimming pared 3 bases from V and 4 bases from J, leaving 13 bases between. CDR3 sequence: CSASGRTAYEQYF. CDR3 DNA sequence: TGCAGTGCTAGTGGGCGTACAGCTTACGAGCAGTACTTC.

The rearrangement joins TRBV11-3 to TRBJ2-1; 7 bases agree with TRBD2. J lost 4 bases, V lost 5 bases, and 11 bases had no gene match. The CDR3 length is 16 residues. Germline lookup yields CDR1 SGHNT and CDR2 YENEEA. The CDR3 region is CASSKKGAGDYNEQFF. The CDR3, as DNA: TGTGCCAGCAGCAAAAAAGGGGCGGGGGATTACAATGAGCAGTTCTTC.

The J gene is TRBJ2-6, the V gene TRBV19; 10 bases are shared with TRBD1. Trimming cost V 7 bases and J 3 bases; bases outside gene matches: 6. The CDR3 extends over 16 amino acids. The germline CDR1 and CDR2 sequences are LNHDA and SQIVND (reference sequence). Here the CDR3 reads CASTRQGASGANVLTF. The CDR3, as DNA: TGTGCCAGTACCAGACAGGGGGCTAGTGGGGCCAACGTCCTGACTTTC.

This clone has a single count. The chain carries TRBV2 and TRBJ2-2; 8 bases are shared with TRBD1. CDR3 size: 15 residues. After removal of 3 bases from V and 4 bases from J, the junction contained 4 bases not matched to a gene. Germline loops: CDR1 SNHLY, CDR2 FYNNEI. CDR3 sequence (DNA): TGTGCCAGCAGTGATCGGACAGGGCGCACCGGGGAGCTGTTTTTT. This encodes CASSDRTGRTGELFF.